The source of this T cell receptor beta chain is a study of shared clonotypes between healthy human individuals. At the level of the study: Plates per donor: three CD4 naive, three CD4 memory, two CD8 naive, one CD8 memory. Broader study findings: Estimated clonotype richness was generally higher in naive than memory subsets. It was the non-shared clonotypes that had lower generation probabilities than clonotypes shared by all four donors. Blood was the sole source, and tissue repertoires probably differ.

The assay was immunoSEQ multiplex PCR, and TCRdb's table has in-frame clones only and misses some. The table has 2 million to 2.5 million clones, roughly 91% seen once. This clone appeared a few times. No antigen is known for it. CDR3 length equals 12 residues. The V gene lost 8 bases and the J gene lost 7 bases, with 14 bases spanning the gap. Germline assignment: CDR1 MDHEN and CDR2 SYDVKM. CD45RO-negative cells were positively selected for CCR7, leaving out terminally differentiated effector memory CD45RA+ cells. This receptor was obtained from a man aged 18 to 30 in good health. Some clones in this sample may be carry-over from other donors' samples. The chain employs TRBV28 and TRBJ1-1; no definite D call. Source material: naive CD8+ T cells from PBMCs. The CDR3 nucleotides read TGTGCCAGCCGACCCGGACGGATTGAAGCTTTCTTT. This codes for CASRPGRIEAFF.